This entry lists 6 T cell receptor beta chains sequenced from one sample in a study of blood T cells in healthy people across ages. Then a second PCR, running about 7 to 11 cycles, was carried out with a sample-barcoded 5' primer and a J-beta primer mix. Each CDR3 protein is one row after TCRdb ran MiXCR on the 5' RACE reads. The sample has about 290,000 distinct CDR3 sequences; roughly a quarter are singletons. Sequencing was performed on blood. All receptors derive from a woman in her 70s in good health.

Ten or more counts support this clonotype. The V gene is TRBV13, the J gene TRBJ2-3, with TRBD2 matching 12 bases. The J segment lost 8 bases and the V segment lost 5 bases, leaving 5 bases of the junction unmatched. This CDR3 is 14 amino acids long. Germline loops: CDR1 PRHDT, CDR2 FYEKMQ (reference sequence). For the CDR3, the DNA is TGTGCCAGCAGCAGACTAGCGGGAGCGGCTACGCAGTATTTT. Encoded protein: CASSRLAGAATQYF.

This clonotype has more than one count but fewer than ten. The chain links TRBV28 to TRBJ2-3, with D possibly being TRBD2 (6 bases). There are 13 residues in the CDR3. Germline V CDR1 and CDR2: MDHEN, SYDVKM. V shed 6 bases and J shed 4 bases, with 11 bases lying between them. DNA of the CDR3: TGTGCCAGCAGGGCTAGCGTCTCAGATACGCAGTATTTT. Translated: CASRASVSDTQYF.

The chain is built from TRBV4-1 and TRBJ1-2; D may be TRBD1 (6 bases). Trimming removed 0 bases at V and 3 bases at J, with 8 bases between. Looked up from germline, CDR1 is MGHRA and CDR2 is YSYEKL. CDR3 size: 14 residues. The CDR3 is CASSQDTGHYGYTF. CDR3 sequence (DNA): TGCGCCAGCAGCCAAGATACAGGGCACTATGGCTACACCTTC.

The chain recombines TRBV6-2 or TRBV6-3 with TRBJ1-2, with 8 bases identical to TRBD1. Looked up from germline, CDR1 is MNHEY and CDR2 is SVGEGT. J was trimmed by 4 bases and V by 4 bases; bases with no gene match: 8. The CDR3 extends over 15 amino acids. The CDR3 spells CASSFAGGGVYGYTF. The CDR3 DNA follows: TGTGCCAGCAGTTTCGCAGGGGGCGGCGTCTATGGCTACACCTTC.

This clonotype was seen only a few times. V is TRBV29-1 and J is TRBJ2-3; weak D call: TRBD2 (5 bases). The CDR3 has 15 residues. Germline assignment: CDR1 SQVTM and CDR2 ANQGSEA. The V end was cut by 4 bases, the J end by 4 bases, with 18 bases between. The CDR3 here is CSVASARVKADTQYF. The CDR3 nucleotides read TGCAGCGTTGCAAGCGCGCGGGTTAAAGCAGATACGCAGTATTTT.

This clonotype turned up a few times. The chain joins TRBV2 to TRBJ2-5; D gene ambiguous. V lost 2 bases, J lost 2 bases, and 9 bases lay in between. The germline V gene encodes CDR1 SNHLY and CDR2 FYNNEI. This CDR3 has 14 residues. The CDR3 DNA reads TGTGCCAGCAGTGAATGGCACTCGCAAGAGACCCAGTACTTC. This encodes CASSEWHSQETQYF.